One sample yielded the 29 T cell receptor beta chains listed below, sequenced in a study of human T cells and chemical hapten exposure. TCRdb redid the calling of the RACE reads with MiXCR, one entry per CDR3 protein. In the table there are some 70,000 distinct CDR3 sequences, approximately 10% of which are singletons. Time point of the sample: patch test 2, 6 weeks after DPC sensitization. Treatment described: therapeutic diphenylcyclopropenone sensitization with weekly scalp DPC. Sample: whole blood, taken in connection with sensitization to the hapten diphenylcyclopropenone (DPC). These receptor sequences come from a woman between 50 and 59 years old with alopecia areata. Some clones in this sample may be carry-over from other donors' samples.

This clonotype was found many times. The CDR3 region has the DNA TGTGCCAGCAGCAAAGCCGGGACAGAGAAGAACACTGAAGCTTTCTTT. Translation: CASSKAGTEKNTEAFF. This chain links TRBV11-2 with TRBJ1-1; 7 bases line up with TRBD1. From germline, CDR1 is SGHAT and CDR2 FQNNGV. This CDR3 spans 16 amino acids. The V gene end was trimmed by 5 bases and the J gene end by 1 base; junction bases not matched to a gene: 10.

The chain joins TRBV4-2 to TRBJ2-5; 8 nucleotides agree with TRBD2. The ends lost 1 base at V and 0 bases at J; junction bases unmatched: 7. CDR1 is LGHNA and CDR2 is YNFKEQ in the germline V gene. The CDR3 runs 17 residues. The CDR3 sequence is CASSQVVVAGNQETQYF. CDR3 coding DNA: TGTGCCAGCAGCCAAGTTGTCGTAGCGGGGAACCAAGAGACCCAGTACTTC.

A few counts support this clonotype. The CDR3 DNA reads TGTGCCAGCGGACAAATTGGAGGGTTCAGTGAGCAGTTCTTC. Its protein is CASGQIGGFSEQFF. The chain combines TRBV11-1 with TRBJ2-1; D perhaps matches TRBD2 (6 bases). The length of the CDR3 is 14 residues. Trimming removed 8 bases at V and 9 bases at J, with 20 bases between. Germline loops: CDR1 SGHAT, CDR2 FQDESV (reference sequence).

This clonotype was recorded a few times. The V gene is TRBV5-1, the J gene TRBJ2-7; 10 nucleotides agree with TRBD2. V lost 1 base to trimming and J lost 6 bases; unmatched junction nucleotides: 7. Germline CDR1 SGHRS, CDR2 YFSETQ. CDR3 length: 15 amino acids. The CDR3 reads CASSLIGLAGVEQYF. Here the CDR3 DNA reads TGCGCCAGCAGCTTGATCGGGCTAGCGGGAGTCGAGCAGTACTTC. Variable domain in full (rest from reference TRBV5-1 and TRBJ2-7): KAGVTQTPRYLIKTRGQQVTLSCSPISGHRSVSWYQQTPGQGLQFLFEYFSETQRNKGNFPGRFSGRQFSNSRSEMNVSTLELGDSALYLCASSLIGLAGVEQYFGPGTRLTVT.

This clonotype was detected ten times or more. The chain couples TRBV5-1 to TRBJ2-6; 7 nucleotides agree with TRBD1. The CDR3 has 17 amino acids. Germline CDR1 is SGHRS and CDR2 is YFSETQ. J gave up 0 bases and V 1 base, and 4 bases lay outside the gene matches. In nucleotides, the CDR3 is TGCGCCAGCAGCTTGATGGGACAGAACTCTGGGGCCAACGTCCTGACTTTC. It yields the protein CASSLMGQNSGANVLTF.

The gene calls are TRBV9 and TRBJ2-2; 11 positions match TRBD2. V lost 0 bases and J lost 11; bases outside the gene matches: 9. Germline CDR1 SGDLS, CDR2 YYNGEE. CDR3 length: 16 residues. CDR3 DNA sequence: TGTGCCAGCAGCGTAGGGTCTAGCGGGAGGATAAGCGAGCTGTTTTTT. Translating it yields CASSVGSSGRISELFF. The whole variable domain, remainder taken from reference TRBV9 and TRBJ2-2, is DSGVTQTPKHLITATGQRVTLRCSPRSGDLSVYWYQQSLDQGLQFLIQYYNGEERAKGNILERFSAQQFPDLHSELNLSSLELGDSALYFCASSVGSSGRISELFFGEGSRLTVL.

This chain links TRBV20-1 with TRBJ2-5; D tentatively reads TRBD1 or TRBD2 (5 bases each). V lost 8 bases and J lost 5, with 18 bases in between. Germline V gene data show CDR1 as DFQATT and CDR2 as SNEGSKA (reference sequence). The CDR3 has 13 residues. The CDR3 loop is CSRLHVGTETQYF. Written as DNA, the CDR3 is TGCAGTCGGTTGCACGTCGGGACGGAGACCCAGTACTTC.

This clonotype was seen many times. DNA of the CDR3: TGTGCCAGCAGTTTCGGGGGGGATAGCAATCAGCCCCAGCATTTT. Protein sequence: CASSFGGDSNQPQHF. The chain is built from TRBV12-3 or TRBV12-4 and TRBJ1-5, with a tentative D call TRBD1 (5 bases). V was cut by 3 bases and J by 0 bases, with 9 bases left in between. The length of the CDR3 is 15 residues.

CDR3 sequence: CASSLVGGRIANEQFF. DNA for the CDR3: TGCGCCAGCAGCTTGGTTGGCGGGAGGATTGCGAATGAGCAGTTCTTC. This chain uses TRBV5-1 with TRBJ2-1, with 8 bases that match TRBD2. V gave up 0 bases and J gave up 7 bases; unmatched junction bases: 9. The CDR3 runs 16 residues. Germline CDR1 and CDR2: SGHRS and YFSETQ.

V gene TRBV5-1 combines with J gene TRBJ2-7; 9 positions match TRBD1. CDR1 and CDR2 (germline): SGHRS, YFSETQ. V lost 2 bases to trimming and J lost 2 bases; unmatched junction nucleotides: 2. CDR3 length: 14 amino acids. The CDR3, as DNA: TGCGCCAGCAGCTTTGGGACAGGGCCCTACGAGCAGTACTTC. Residues: CASSFGTGPYEQYF.

The rearrangement joins TRBV19 to TRBJ1-4; D not certain. CDR1 and CDR2 (germline): LNHDA, SQIVND (reference sequence). V was clipped by 3 bases and J by 6 bases, with 11 bases between them. The CDR3 contains 14 residues. CDR3 sequence: CASSIRWIDEKLFF. The CDR3, as DNA: TGTGCCAGTAGTATTCGTTGGATAGATGAAAAACTGTTTTTT. The full variable domain, with the rest looked up from reference TRBV19 and TRBJ1-4, is DGGITQSPKYLFRKEGQNVTLSCEQNLNHDAMYWYRQDPGQGLRLIYYSQIVNDFQKGDIAEGYSVSREKKESFPLTVTSAQKNPTAFYLCASSIRWIDEKLFFGSGTQLSVL.

In this sample, this clonotype turned up many times. The V and J genes are TRBV20-1 and TRBJ2-5; D call uncertain. Germline V gene data show CDR1 as DFQATT and CDR2 as SNEGSKA (reference sequence). Trimming shortened V by 0 bases and J by 2 bases, and 10 bases separated the two germline ends. This CDR3 is built from 14 residues. The CDR3 loop is CSARDGWNQETQYF. In DNA form, the CDR3 reads TGCAGTGCTAGAGACGGCTGGAATCAAGAGACCCAGTACTTC.

This clonotype has ten or more counts. V is TRBV7-2 and J is TRBJ2-7, with 7 bases identical to TRBD2. V trimming: 0 bases; J trimming: 2 bases; junction bases outside the gene matches: 1. This CDR3 contains 14 residues. Per the germline V gene, CDR1 is SGHTA and CDR2 is FQGNSA. The CDR3 protein is CASSLAGTTYEQYF. The CDR3 DNA follows: TGTGCCAGCAGCTTAGCCGGGACTACCTACGAGCAGTACTTC.

At least ten counts were recorded for this clonotype. The CDR3 reads CASSLTISNTGELFF. The CDR3 nucleotides are TGTGCCAGCAGCTTAACGATATCGAACACCGGGGAGCTGTTTTTT. The chain links TRBV7-2 to TRBJ2-2, with D uncertain. CDR3 length: 15 amino acids. V was shortened by 2 bases and J by 0 bases, with 7 bases between the two germline ends. The germline V gene encodes CDR1 SGHTA and CDR2 FQGNSA.

There are many counts of this clonotype. The chain links TRBV12-3 or TRBV12-4 to TRBJ1-1; TRBD1 is a possible D gene (5 bases). CDR3 size: 14 residues. The germline V and J ends were trimmed by 3 bases and 0 bases, with 8 bases remaining between them. The CDR3 region is CASSFPGLNTEAFF. The CDR3 DNA is TGTGCCAGCAGTTTTCCAGGGCTGAACACTGAAGCTTTCTTT.

In the case of this clonotype: This clone may be a read error of a much larger clone one base away. V and J are TRBV27 and TRBJ2-3; D is possibly TRBD2 (5 bases). This CDR3 spans 14 amino acids. The germline gives CDR1 MNHEY, CDR2 SMNVEV (reference sequence). Trimming left V 3 bases short and J 0 bases short, with 7 bases between. The CDR3 DNA sequence: TGTGCCAGCAGTTTTGGCGGGAGCACAGATACGCAGTATTTT. Translation gives CASSFGGSTDTQYF.

This clonotype has at least ten counts. The rearrangement uses TRBV3-1 and TRBJ1-1, with D possibly being TRBD1 (5 bases). The V and J ends lost 5 bases and 4 bases respectively, with 17 bases between them. Germline CDR1 LGHDT, CDR2 YNNKEL (reference sequence). This CDR3 is built from 15 residues. The CDR3 nucleotides are TGTGCCAGCAGCGCTGACCTTGCAGGGAGCACTGAAGCTTTCTTT. Encoded protein: CASSADLAGSTEAFF.

This clonotype was counted at least ten times. The V gene is TRBV5-1, the J gene TRBJ2-1, with 8 bases aligning to TRBD2. Germline-derived CDR1 and CDR2 are SGHRS and YFSETQ. The CDR3 spans 16 residues. The ends lost 1 base at V and 4 bases at J; junction bases unmatched: 7. CDR3 DNA sequence: TGCGCCAGCAGCTTGATAGGCGGGAGGTCTTACAATGAGCAGTTCTTC. It yields the protein CASSLIGGRSYNEQFF.

This clonotype was counted a few times. The CDR3 sequence: CASSSHRPEPQHF. CDR3 bases: TGTGCCAGCAGCTCCCATCGGCCGGAGCCCCAGCATTTT. The chain carries TRBV12-3 or TRBV12-4 and TRBJ1-5; D is unresolved. The CDR3 is made up of 13 amino acids. Trimming shortened V by 6 bases and J by 8 bases, and 14 bases separated the two germline ends.

This clonotype showed up just a few times. The chain employs TRBV19 and TRBJ2-1; the D gene is possibly TRBD2 (6 bases). CDR1 and CDR2 from the germline V gene are LNHDA and SQIVND (reference sequence). V gave up 0 bases and J gave up 0 bases, with 6 bases separating them. The CDR3 has 15 residues. CDR3 sequence: CASSIDGSSYNEQFF. CDR3 DNA: TGTGCCAGTAGTATAGACGGGAGCTCCTACAATGAGCAGTTCTTC.

This clonotype has a count of ten or more. V gene TRBV6-2 or TRBV6-3 combines with J gene TRBJ2-3, with 7 bases matching TRBD2. V was pared by 7 bases and J by 4 bases, with 5 bases of the junction left unmatched. CDR1 is MNHEY, CDR2 SVGEGT, per germline. The CDR3 sequence is 13 residues long. CDR3 coding DNA: TGTGCCAGCAAACGGGACTACCCAGATACGCAGTATTTT. Translation gives CASKRDYPDTQYF.

This rearrangement joins TRBV18 to TRBJ1-2, with TRBD1 identical over 9 bases. The V and J ends lost 2 bases and 11 bases, in that order; junction bases with no gene match: 6. The CDR3 has 13 amino acids. Germline lookup yields CDR1 KGHSH and CDR2 LQKENI. The CDR3 bases are TGTGCCAGCTCACCAGCCGGGACAGGGACATACACCTTC. This codes for CASSPAGTGTYTF.

There are many counts of this clonotype. The chain links TRBV10-3 to TRBJ1-1; D remains unclear. CDR3 length: 14 amino acids. CDR1 and CDR2 from the germline V gene are ENHRY and SYGVKD. V lost 2 bases to trimming and J lost 6 bases, with 13 bases between them. The CDR3 region has the DNA TGTGCCATCAGTGAGAATTATGAGGGATCTGAAGCTTTCTTT. This encodes CAISENYEGSEAFF.

This clonotype was seen only a few times. J is TRBJ2-7 and V is TRBV12-5; no firm D call. V lost 6 bases to trimming and J lost 5 bases, with 17 bases between them. Germline V gene sequence: CDR1 LGHNT, CDR2 FRNRAP. The CDR3 is 14 residues long. This CDR3 reads CASGLTPLFHEQYF. CDR3 in DNA: TGTGCTAGTGGCCTAACACCATTGTTCCACGAGCAGTACTTC.

The CDR3 here is CASSFGDTEAFF. CDR3 DNA: TGTGCCAGCAGCTTTGGCGACACTGAAGCTTTCTTT. The V call is TRBV7-9, the J call TRBJ1-1; D not certain. The CDR3 runs 12 residues. In germline, CDR1 is SEHNR, CDR2 FQNEAQ (reference sequence). Trimming took off 3 bases at V and 3 bases at J, with 5 bases between the two ends. The full variable domain, with the rest looked up from reference TRBV7-9 and TRBJ1-1, is DTGVSQNPRHKITKRGQNVTFRCDPISEHNRLYWYRQTLGQGPEFLTYFQNEAQLEKSRLLSDRFSAERPKGSFSTLEIQRTEQGDSAMYLCASSFGDTEAFFGQGTRLTVV.

This clonotype has at least ten counts. This chain joins TRBV29-1 and TRBJ2-1; 7 bases map to TRBD2. Germline CDR1 reads SQVTM; CDR2 reads ANQGSEA. Unmatched junction bases numbered 9, after V lost 6 bases and J lost 7 bases. The CDR3 contains 13 residues. The CDR3 reads CSVRPLADNEQFF. The DNA for the CDR3 is TGCAGCGTCAGACCCCTAGCGGATAATGAGCAGTTCTTC.

This clonotype was seen a handful of times. The rearrangement joins TRBV29-1 to TRBJ2-3; D remains unclear. The CDR3 is made up of 16 amino acids. V lost 2 bases and J 4 bases, leaving 19 bases between the germline ends. Per germline, CDR1 SQVTM and CDR2 ANQGSEA. The CDR3 loop is CSVEPGSLLTADTQYF. The DNA of the CDR3 is TGCAGCGTTGAACCCGGCAGCCTCTTAACAGCAGATACGCAGTATTTT.

CDR3 residues: CASSLDGWNTEAFF. The CDR3 DNA reads TGCGCCAGCAGCTTGGACGGGTGGAACACTGAAGCTTTCTTT. The rearrangement joins TRBV5-1 to TRBJ1-1; D is uncertain. Per germline, CDR1 SGHRS and CDR2 YFSETQ. The CDR3 extends over 14 amino acids. V lost 0 bases to trimming and J lost 1 base, with 7 bases between them.

Ten or more counts support this clonotype. This rearrangement joins TRBV12-3 or TRBV12-4 to TRBJ1-2; D is uncertain. This CDR3 is built from 15 residues. Between the trimmed V and J ends, which lost 1 base and 4 bases, there was a span of 13 bases. CDR3 DNA sequence: TGTGCCAGCAGTTTAGGATTGGCAGCGGGCTATGGCTACACCTTC. Protein product: CASSLGLAAGYGYTF.